This TCR beta chain is from a study of blood T cell repertoires in COVID-19. Study at large: The United States, Italy and Spain supplied acute and convalescent COVID-19 samples.

The protocol was immunoSEQ multiplex PCR, while the TCRdb copy is restricted to in-frame clones and leaves out a portion. The sample lists roughly 400,000 clones, about 86% occurring once. Recruits, aged roughly 18 to 100 years, lived in 24 US areas. Among Cohort 3 donors, those recovered had two negative PCRs, clearance, or symptom resolution. Specimen: PBMCs or T cells enriched from blood (not recorded which). The source is a woman between 45 and 65 years old who had recovered from COVID-19.

This chain's CDR3 is CASEKDRSSPLHF. The DNA of the CDR3 is TGTGCCAGTGAAAAAGACAGAAGCTCACCCCTCCACTTT. V usage is TRBV19 and J usage is TRBJ1-6, with D possibly matching TRBD1 (5 bases). Trimming took off 8 bases at V and 10 bases at J, with 15 bases between the two ends. This CDR3 contains 13 residues. Germline assignment: CDR1 LNHDA and CDR2 SQIVND (reference sequence).